The next 21 T cell receptor beta chains were all read from a single sample in a study of shared T cell receptors in the human thymus. The data were produced by immunoSEQ multiplex PCR, yet TCRdb's version contains in-frame clones alone and is incomplete. The data contain hundreds of thousands of clones, around 87% of them singletons. The data were also submitted as part of a second study, on human thymus T cells.

What was sequenced was thymocytes. All receptors come from a boy younger than two with a congenital heart defect.

V usage is TRBV7-8 and J usage is TRBJ2-7, with a tentative D call TRBD1 (6 bases). CDR3 length equals 19 residues. Trimming stripped 5 bases from V and 2 bases from J, with 28 bases between. CDR1 is SGHVS and CDR2 is FQNEAQ in the germline V gene. The DNA for the CDR3 is TGTGCCAGCAGCGCACCCCCTCAGCCCACTACAGGGAGAACCTACGAGCAGTACTTC. Translated, it gives CASSAPPQPTTGRTYEQYF.

The chain combines TRBV4-1 with TRBJ2-1; TRBD2 matches at 8 bases. Trimming cost V 1 base and J 6 bases; bases outside gene matches: 11. The CDR3 loop spans 17 amino acids. Germline V gene lookup returns CDR1 MGHRA and CDR2 YSYEKL. The CDR3 protein is CASSQATIAGSFNEQFF. CDR3 coding DNA: TGCGCCAGCAGCCAAGCCACCATAGCGGGAAGTTTCAATGAGCAGTTCTTC.

V usage is TRBV10-1 and J usage is TRBJ2-1; tentatively, D is TRBD1 (5 bases). Germline V CDR1 and CDR2: WNHNN, SYGVQD (reference sequence). The length of the CDR3 is 12 residues. Trimming cost V 6 bases and J 8 bases, with 11 bases left between them. The CDR3 bases are TGCGCCAGCAGCAAGGAAGGGGATGAGCAGTTCTTC. This codes for CASSKEGDEQFF.

This chain's CDR3 is CASSEERDPSSYEQYF. Here the CDR3 DNA reads TGTGCCAGCAGTGAAGAGAGGGATCCAAGCTCCTACGAGCAGTACTTC. The chain uses TRBV6-1 and TRBJ2-7, with a tentative D call TRBD2 (5 bases). Trimming cost V 1 base and J 0 bases, with 13 bases left between them. This CDR3 is 16 amino acids long. Germline-derived CDR1 and CDR2 are MNHNS and SASEGT.

The chain uses TRBV2 and TRBJ1-1; weak D call: TRBD1 (5 bases). This CDR3 contains 12 residues. Trimming stripped 11 bases from V and 4 bases from J, with 14 bases between. From germline, CDR1 is SNHLY and CDR2 FYNNEI. The CDR3 region is CAPGGGITEAFF. The CDR3 region has the DNA TGTGCCCCCGGGGGGGGGATCACTGAAGCTTTCTTT.

V is TRBV18 and J is TRBJ2-7; D gene ambiguous. The CDR3 runs to 14 residues. V was pared by 4 bases and J by 3 bases, with 13 bases between. Germline assignment: CDR1 KGHSH and CDR2 LQKENI. In DNA form, the CDR3 reads TGTGCCAGCTCACTAACGGGTCCAAACTACGAGCAGTACTTC. This sequence encodes CASSLTGPNYEQYF.

The V gene is TRBV6-5, the J gene TRBJ2-4; 7 bases align to TRBD1. CDR1 MNHEY and CDR2 SVGAGI come from the germline V gene. This CDR3 has 15 amino acids. V dropped 6 bases and J dropped 7; count of bases not matched to a gene: 12. The DNA of the CDR3 is TGTGCCAGCAGCTCGAGACAGGGAGTCGGCAACATTCAGTACTTC. Translation gives CASSSRQGVGNIQYF.

CDR3 coding DNA: TGTGCCAGCAGCCCCTTGTCGGGGGGGATCTACAATGAGCAGTTCTTC. Amino acid sequence: CASSPLSGGIYNEQFF. The chain uses TRBV9 and TRBJ2-1; TRBD2 matches 8 bases. J lost 3 bases, V lost 4 bases, and 9 bases had no gene match. Germline CDR1 reads SGDLS; CDR2 reads YYNGEE. This CDR3 spans 16 amino acids.

The chain links TRBV4-1 to TRBJ1-4, with 7 bases fitting TRBD1. The CDR3 runs 16 residues. Losses at the gene ends were 0 bases for V and 3 bases for J; bases not matched to a gene: 4. The germline gives CDR1 MGHRA, CDR2 YSYEKL. The CDR3: CASSQDRQGANEKLFF. CDR3 nucleotide sequence: TGCGCCAGCAGCCAAGATCGGCAGGGGGCTAATGAAAAACTGTTTTTT.

This chain joins TRBV6-1 and TRBJ1-4; no clear D. This CDR3 has 15 amino acids. V lost 1 base and J lost 5, with 11 bases in between. In germline, CDR1 is MNHNS, CDR2 SASEGT. CDR3 residues: CASSEERRSNEKLFF. The CDR3 DNA reads as TGTGCCAGCAGTGAAGAACGACGGAGCAATGAAAAACTGTTTTTT.

The chain uses TRBV21-1 and TRBJ2-7; no check of the table's D call, TRBD1, against the DNA was made. TRBV21-1 is an annotated pseudogene. The CDR3 has 16 amino acids. CDR3 sequence (DNA): TGTGCCAGCAGCGCAGGGGGACAGCCCCCGGGGTACGAGCAGTACTTC. Amino acid sequence: CASSAGGQPPGYEQYF.

The chain joins TRBV5-1 to TRBJ1-2; 9 bases align to TRBD1. CDR1 and CDR2 (germline): SGHRS, YFSETQ. This CDR3 has 15 amino acids. The J segment lost 6 bases and the V segment lost 4 bases, leaving 10 bases of the junction unmatched. Here the CDR3 reads CASSPQGAGVDGYTF. In nucleotides, the CDR3 is TGCGCCAGCAGCCCACAGGGGGCAGGGGTTGATGGCTACACCTTC. The full variable domain, in which reference TRBV5-1 and TRBJ1-2 provide the parts outside the CDR3, is KAGVTQTPRYLIKTRGQQVTLSCSPISGHRSVSWYQQTPGQGLQFLFEYFSETQRNKGNFPGRFSGRQFSNSRSEMNVSTLELGDSALYLCASSPQGAGVDGYTFGSGTRLTVV.

The rearrangement joins TRBV29-1 to TRBJ2-5; D possibly corresponds to TRBD1 (6 bases). The CDR3 has 13 residues. The germline V gene has CDR1 SQVTM and CDR2 ANQGSEA. V lost 5 bases and J 4 bases, leaving 14 bases between the germline ends. CDR3 sequence: CSVKRGKGETQYF. For the CDR3, the DNA is TGCAGCGTTAAAAGGGGGAAGGGAGAGACCCAGTACTTC.

This rearrangement joins TRBV9 to TRBJ1-6, with 7 bases fitting TRBD1. V lost 3 bases to trimming and J lost 7 bases; unmatched junction nucleotides: 4. The CDR3 has 14 amino acids. From germline, CDR1 is SGDLS and CDR2 YYNGEE. The CDR3 sequence is CASSAGQLNSPLHF. CDR3 nucleotides: TGTGCCAGCAGCGCGGGACAGCTAAATTCACCCCTCCACTTT.

The V gene is TRBV11-2, the J gene TRBJ2-7, with D possibly being TRBD2 (6 bases). Trimming pared 2 bases from V and 4 bases from J, leaving 12 bases between. From germline, CDR1 is SGHAT and CDR2 FQNNGV. This CDR3 comprises 14 residues. CDR3 DNA: TGTGCCAGCAGCTTATCCCCGGGGGATTACGAGCAGTACTTC. Its protein is CASSLSPGDYEQYF.

The chain has TRBV14 and TRBJ1-5, with D possibly TRBD1 on 6 matching bases. From germline, CDR1 is SGHDN and CDR2 FVKESK. The germline V and J ends were trimmed by 4 bases and 4 bases, with 14 bases remaining between them. This CDR3 contains 15 residues. CDR3 protein: CASSPRAGVNQPQHF. In DNA form, the CDR3 reads TGTGCCAGCAGCCCGAGGGCAGGGGTGAATCAGCCCCAGCATTTT.

The chain couples TRBV11-2 to TRBJ2-1; possibly TRBD2 for D (6 bases). The CDR3 covers 17 residues. V lost 3 bases and J lost 3, with 18 bases in between. Germline CDR1 is SGHAT and CDR2 is FQNNGV. This CDR3 reads CASSFETSRAFYNEQFF. CDR3 coding DNA: TGTGCCAGCAGCTTTGAGACTAGTAGAGCTTTCTACAATGAGCAGTTCTTC.

The chain employs TRBV28 and TRBJ2-2; 8 bases align to TRBD1. The germline V gene encodes CDR1 MDHEN and CDR2 SYDVKM. Trimming removed 2 bases from V and 5 bases from J; junction bases left unmatched: 10. The CDR3 runs 17 residues. The CDR3 reads CASSLPPGQGGTGELFF. CDR3 nucleotide sequence: TGTGCCAGCAGTTTACCTCCCGGACAGGGAGGAACCGGGGAGCTGTTTTTT. Based on the CDR3 plus reference TRBV28 and TRBJ2-2, the full variable domain is DVKVTQSSRYLVKRTGEKVFLECVQDMDHENMFWYRQDPGLGLRLIYFSYDVKMKEKGDIPEGYSVSREKKERFSLILESASTNQTSMYLCASSLPPGQGGTGELFFGEGSRLTVL.

The genes are TRBV7-2 and TRBJ2-2, with a weak D call TRBD1 (8 bases). This CDR3 comprises 15 residues. V lost 5 bases to trimming and J lost 6 bases, with 16 bases between them. Germline CDR1 is SGHTA and CDR2 is FQGNSA. CDR3 in DNA: TGTGCCAGCAGCAACAAGCGGGACAGGCCCGGGGAGCTGTTTTTT. As protein: CASSNKRDRPGELFF. Based on the CDR3 plus reference TRBV7-2 and TRBJ2-2, the full variable domain is GAGVSQSPSNKVTEKGKDVELRCDPISGHTALYWYRQSLGQGLEFLIYFQGNSAPDKSGLPSDRFSAERTGGSVSTLTIQRTQQEDSAVYLCASSNKRDRPGELFFGEGSRLTVL.

This clone was found once. The chain couples TRBV4-3 to TRBJ1-5, with D unresolved. CDR3 length: 16 residues. The V end lost 0 bases, the J end lost 1 base, and 10 bases lay between the germline ends. Germline loops: CDR1 LGHNA, CDR2 YSLEER. The CDR3 sequence is CASSQDLVRSNQPQHF. As DNA, the CDR3 is TGCGCCAGCAGCCAAGATCTCGTCAGAAGCAATCAGCCCCAGCATTTT.

This clone has more than one count but fewer than ten. This chain connects TRBV29-1 to TRBJ2-3; 9 bases match TRBD2. Germline V gives CDR1 SQVTM, CDR2 ANQGSEA. There are 18 residues in the CDR3. After removal of 8 bases from V and 0 bases from J, the junction contained 18 bases not matched to a gene. CDR3 residues: CSLGQGWREGQSTDTQYF. CDR3 DNA sequence: TGCAGCCTCGGGCAAGGTTGGCGGGAGGGCCAGAGCACAGATACGCAGTATTTT.